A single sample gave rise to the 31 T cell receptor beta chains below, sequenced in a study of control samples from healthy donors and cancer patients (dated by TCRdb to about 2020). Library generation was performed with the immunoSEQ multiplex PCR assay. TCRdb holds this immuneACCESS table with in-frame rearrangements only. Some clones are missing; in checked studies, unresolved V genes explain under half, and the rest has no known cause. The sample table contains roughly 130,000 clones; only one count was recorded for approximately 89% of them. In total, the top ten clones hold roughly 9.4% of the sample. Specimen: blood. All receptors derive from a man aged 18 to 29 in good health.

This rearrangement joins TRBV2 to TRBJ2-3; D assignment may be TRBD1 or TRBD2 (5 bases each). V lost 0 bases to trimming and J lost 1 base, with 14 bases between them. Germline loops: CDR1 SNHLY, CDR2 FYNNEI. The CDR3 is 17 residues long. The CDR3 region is CASSEALFGAGTDTQYF. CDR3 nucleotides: TGTGCCAGCAGTGAAGCGCTATTCGGGGCGGGCACAGATACGCAGTATTTT.

CDR3 in amino acids: CASSQASDSTDTQYF. The CDR3 bases are TGTGCCAGCAGCCAAGCTTCAGATAGCACAGATACGCAGTATTTT. The chain is built from TRBV3-1 (or the pseudogene TRBV3-2) and TRBJ2-3; no firm D call. The germline CDR1 and CDR2 sequences are LGHDT and YNNKEL (reference sequence). The V end lost 1 base, the J end lost 0 bases, and 8 bases lay between the germline ends. The CDR3 is 15 amino acids.

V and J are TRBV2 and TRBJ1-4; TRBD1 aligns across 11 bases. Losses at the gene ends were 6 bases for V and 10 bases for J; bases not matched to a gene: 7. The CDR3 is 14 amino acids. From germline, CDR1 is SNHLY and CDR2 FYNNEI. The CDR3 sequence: CASRAPGQGVKLFF. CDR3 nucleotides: TGTGCCAGCAGGGCTCCGGGACAGGGGGTAAAACTGTTTTTT.

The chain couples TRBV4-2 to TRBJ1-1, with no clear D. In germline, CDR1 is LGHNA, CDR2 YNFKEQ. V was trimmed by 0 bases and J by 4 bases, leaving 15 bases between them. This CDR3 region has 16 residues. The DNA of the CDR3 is TGTGCCAGCAGCCAAGAAGCTCGTTCGCGGGGCACTGAAGCTTTCTTT. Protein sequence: CASSQEARSRGTEAFF.

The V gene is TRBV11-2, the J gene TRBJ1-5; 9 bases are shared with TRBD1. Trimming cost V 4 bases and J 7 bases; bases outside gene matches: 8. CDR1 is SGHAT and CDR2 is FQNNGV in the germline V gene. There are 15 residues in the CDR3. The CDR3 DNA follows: TGTGCCAGCAGCTCAGGAACAGGGGGCCAACAGCCCCAGCATTTT. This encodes CASSSGTGGQQPQHF.

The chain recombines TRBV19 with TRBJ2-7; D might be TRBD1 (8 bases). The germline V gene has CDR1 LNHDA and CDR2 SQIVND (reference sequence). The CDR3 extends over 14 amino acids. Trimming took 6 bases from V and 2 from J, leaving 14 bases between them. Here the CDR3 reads CASSTGGVPYEQYF. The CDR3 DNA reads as TGTGCCAGTAGCACAGGGGGGGTACCCTACGAGCAGTACTTC. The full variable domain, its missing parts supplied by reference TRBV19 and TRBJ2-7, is DGGITQSPKYLFRKEGQNVTLSCEQNLNHDAMYWYRQDPGQGLRLIYYSQIVNDFQKGDIAEGYSVSREKKESFPLTVTSAQKNPTAFYLCASSTGGVPYEQYFGPGTRLTVT.

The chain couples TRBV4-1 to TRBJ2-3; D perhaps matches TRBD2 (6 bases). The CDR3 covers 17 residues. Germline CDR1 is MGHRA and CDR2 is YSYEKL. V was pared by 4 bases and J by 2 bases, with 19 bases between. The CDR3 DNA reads TGCGCCAGCAGCCCAGTTCGACTAGGAGTGGTCACAGATACGCAGTATTTT. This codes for CASSPVRLGVVTDTQYF.

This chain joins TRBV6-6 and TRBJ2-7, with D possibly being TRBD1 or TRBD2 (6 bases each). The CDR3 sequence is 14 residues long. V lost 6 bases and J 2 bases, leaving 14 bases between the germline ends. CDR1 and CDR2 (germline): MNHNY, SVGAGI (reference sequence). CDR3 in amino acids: CASRPGDMTYEQYF. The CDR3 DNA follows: TGTGCCAGCAGACCGGGGGACATGACCTACGAGCAGTACTTC.

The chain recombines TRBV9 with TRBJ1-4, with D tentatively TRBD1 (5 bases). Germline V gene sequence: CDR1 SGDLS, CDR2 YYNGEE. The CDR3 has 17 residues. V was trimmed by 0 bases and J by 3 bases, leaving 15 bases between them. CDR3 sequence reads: CASSVDGRVEANEKLFF. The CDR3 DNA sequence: TGTGCCAGCAGCGTAGATGGCAGGGTAGAAGCTAATGAAAAACTGTTTTTT.

The CDR3 loop is CASSLSPGSEYTIYF. CDR3 nucleotide sequence: TGTGCCAGCAGTTTATCGCCAGGATCGGAGTACACCATATATTTT. V gene TRBV27 combines with J gene TRBJ1-3, with unresolved D. Trimming removed 0 bases from V and 8 bases from J, with 14 bases in between. This CDR3 region has 15 residues. Per germline, CDR1 MNHEY and CDR2 SMNVEV (reference sequence).

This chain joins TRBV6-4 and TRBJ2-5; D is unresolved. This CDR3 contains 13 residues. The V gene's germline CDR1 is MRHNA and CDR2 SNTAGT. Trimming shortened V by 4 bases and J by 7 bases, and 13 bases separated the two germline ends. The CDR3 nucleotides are TGTGCCAGCAGTGCGGACGGCGTAGGGACCCAGTACTTC. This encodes CASSADGVGTQYF.

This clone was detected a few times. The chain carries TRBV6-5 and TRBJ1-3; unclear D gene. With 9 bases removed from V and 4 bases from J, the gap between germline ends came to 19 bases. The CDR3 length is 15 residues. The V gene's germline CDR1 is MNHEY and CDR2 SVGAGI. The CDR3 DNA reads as TGTGCCAGGACGAAGACGGGCAAAGGGGGAAACACCATATATTTT. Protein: CARTKTGKGGNTIYF.

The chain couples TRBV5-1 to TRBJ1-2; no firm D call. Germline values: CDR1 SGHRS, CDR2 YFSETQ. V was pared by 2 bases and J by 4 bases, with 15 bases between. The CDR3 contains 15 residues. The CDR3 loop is CASSFGTSQVYGYTF. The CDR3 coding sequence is TGCGCCAGCAGCTTCGGAACGAGTCAGGTCTATGGCTACACCTTC.

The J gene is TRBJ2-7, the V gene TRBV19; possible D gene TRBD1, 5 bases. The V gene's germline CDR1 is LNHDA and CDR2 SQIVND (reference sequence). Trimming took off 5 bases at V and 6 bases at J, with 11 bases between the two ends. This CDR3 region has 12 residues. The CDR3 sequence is CASSPLQGEQYF. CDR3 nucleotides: TGTGCCAGTAGTCCTCTTCAGGGCGAGCAGTACTTC.

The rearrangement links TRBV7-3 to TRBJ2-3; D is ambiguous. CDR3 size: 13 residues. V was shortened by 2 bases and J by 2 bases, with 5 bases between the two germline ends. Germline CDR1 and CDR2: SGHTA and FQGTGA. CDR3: CASSLGSTDTQYF. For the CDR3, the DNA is TGTGCCAGCAGCTTAGGCTCCACAGATACGCAGTATTTT.

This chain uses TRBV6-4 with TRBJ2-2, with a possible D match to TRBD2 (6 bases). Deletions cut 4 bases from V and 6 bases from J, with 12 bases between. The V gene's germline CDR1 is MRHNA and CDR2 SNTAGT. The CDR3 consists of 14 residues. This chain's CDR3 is CASSAGEVPGELFF. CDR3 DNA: TGTGCCAGCAGTGCCGGGGAGGTCCCCGGGGAGCTGTTTTTT.

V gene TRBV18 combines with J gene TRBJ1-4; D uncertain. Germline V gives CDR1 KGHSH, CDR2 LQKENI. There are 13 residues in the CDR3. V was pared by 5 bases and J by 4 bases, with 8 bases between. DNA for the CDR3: TGTGCCAGCTCAATCCAGAGTAATGAAAAACTGTTTTTT. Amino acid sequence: CASSIQSNEKLFF.

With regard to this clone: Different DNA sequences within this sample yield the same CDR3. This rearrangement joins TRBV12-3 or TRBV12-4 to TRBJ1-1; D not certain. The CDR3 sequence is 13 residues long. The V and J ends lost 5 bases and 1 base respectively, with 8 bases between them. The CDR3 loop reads CASSLEGNTEAFF. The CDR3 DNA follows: TGTGCCAGCAGTCTAGAGGGGAACACTGAAGCTTTCTTT.

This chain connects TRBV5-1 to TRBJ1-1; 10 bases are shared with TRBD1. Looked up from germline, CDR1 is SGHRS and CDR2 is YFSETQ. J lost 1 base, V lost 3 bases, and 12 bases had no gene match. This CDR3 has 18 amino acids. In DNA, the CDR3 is TGCGCCAGCAGCTCACCCGGGACAGGGGTGTTGTGGAACACTGAAGCTTTCTTT. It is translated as CASSSPGTGVLWNTEAFF.

This CDR3 is CASSLTGGQPQHF. CDR3 in DNA: TGCGCCAGCAGCTTGACGGGAGGGCAGCCCCAGCATTTT. The rearrangement uses TRBV5-1 and TRBJ1-5; D gene uncertain. Trimming removed 1 base at V and 7 bases at J, with 9 bases between. This CDR3 region has 13 residues. Germline assignment: CDR1 SGHRS and CDR2 YFSETQ.

The chain's CDR3 is CASTLHPDNYGYTF. The CDR3 nucleotides are TGTGCCAGCACCCTTCACCCGGATAACTATGGCTACACCTTC. V and J are TRBV5-6 and TRBJ1-2, with D unclear. This CDR3 has 14 amino acids. Germline V gene sequence: CDR1 SGHDT, CDR2 YYEEEE. V was shortened by 6 bases and J by 1 base, with 13 bases between the two germline ends.

The CDR3 sequence is CASSFPTSGGKRSTDTQYF. CDR3 DNA: TGTGCCAGCAGCTTCCCGACTAGCGGGGGTAAAAGGAGCACAGATACGCAGTATTTT. The J gene is TRBJ2-3, the V gene TRBV5-5; 12 nucleotides match TRBD2. This CDR3 comprises 19 residues. Germline V gives CDR1 SGHKS, CDR2 YYEKEE (reference sequence). V shed 2 bases, J shed 0 bases, and the junction held 10 bases outside the gene matches. Based on the CDR3 plus reference TRBV5-5 and TRBJ2-3, the full variable domain is DAGVTQSPTHLIKTRGQQVTLRCSPISGHKSVSWYQQVLGQGPQFIFQYYEKEERGRGNFPDRFSARQFPNYSSELNVNALLLGDSALYLCASSFPTSGGKRSTDTQYFGPGTRLTVL.

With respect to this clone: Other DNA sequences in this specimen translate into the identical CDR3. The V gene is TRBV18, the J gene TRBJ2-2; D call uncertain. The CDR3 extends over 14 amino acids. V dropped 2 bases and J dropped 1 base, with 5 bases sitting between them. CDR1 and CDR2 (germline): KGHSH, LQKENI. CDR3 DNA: TGTGCCAGCTCACCAGGCCTGAACACCGGGGAGCTGTTTTTT. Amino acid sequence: CASSPGLNTGELFF.

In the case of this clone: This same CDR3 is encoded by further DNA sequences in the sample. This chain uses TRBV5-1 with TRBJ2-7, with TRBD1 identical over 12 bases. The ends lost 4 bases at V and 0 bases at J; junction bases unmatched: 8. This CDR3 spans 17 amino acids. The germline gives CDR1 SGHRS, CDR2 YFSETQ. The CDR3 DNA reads TGCGCCAGCAGCAGGTCCGGGACAGGGGGCCTCTCCTACGAGCAGTACTTC. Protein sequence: CASSRSGTGGLSYEQYF.

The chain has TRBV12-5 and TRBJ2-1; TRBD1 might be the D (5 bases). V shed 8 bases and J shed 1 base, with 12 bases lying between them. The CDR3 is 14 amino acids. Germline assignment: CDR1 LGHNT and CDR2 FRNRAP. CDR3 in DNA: TGTGCTAGTAGAAGCGACAGTTCCTACAATGAGCAGTTCTTC. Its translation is CASRSDSSYNEQFF.

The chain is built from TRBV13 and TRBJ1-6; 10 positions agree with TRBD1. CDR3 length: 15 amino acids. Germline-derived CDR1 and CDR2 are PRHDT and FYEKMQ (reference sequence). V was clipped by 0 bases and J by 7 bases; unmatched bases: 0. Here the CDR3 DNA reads TGTGCCAGCAGCTTAGGGACAGGGGGCAATTCACCCCTCCACTTT. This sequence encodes CASSLGTGGNSPLHF.

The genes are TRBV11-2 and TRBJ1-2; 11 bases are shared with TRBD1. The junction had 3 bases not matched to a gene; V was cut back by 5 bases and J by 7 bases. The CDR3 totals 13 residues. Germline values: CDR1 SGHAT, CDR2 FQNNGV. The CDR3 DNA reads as TGTGCCAGCAGCGCGGGACAGGGGGTTGGCTACACCTTC. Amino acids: CASSAGQGVGYTF.

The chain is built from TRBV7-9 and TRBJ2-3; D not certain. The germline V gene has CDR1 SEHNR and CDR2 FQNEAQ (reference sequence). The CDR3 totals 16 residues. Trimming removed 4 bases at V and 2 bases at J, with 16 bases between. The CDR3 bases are TGTGCCAGCAGCTCTTACAGTTCCCCTATCACAGATACGCAGTATTTT. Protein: CASSSYSSPITDTQYF.

The CDR3 DNA reads TGTGCCAGCAGCCGGCGGGGGGGAGACGGCAATCAGCCCCAGCATTTT. This sequence encodes CASSRRGGDGNQPQHF. V and J are TRBV3-1 (or the pseudogene TRBV3-2) and TRBJ1-5, with D possibly TRBD1 on 5 matching bases. V was shortened by 4 bases and J by 2 bases, with 15 bases between the two germline ends. The V gene's germline CDR1 is LGHDT and CDR2 YNNKEL (reference sequence). CDR3 length: 16 amino acids.

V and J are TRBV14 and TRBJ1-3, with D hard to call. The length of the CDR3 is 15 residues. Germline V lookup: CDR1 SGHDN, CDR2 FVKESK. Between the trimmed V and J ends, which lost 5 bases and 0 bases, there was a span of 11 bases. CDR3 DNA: TGTGCCAGCAGCGTATCGTATTTCTCTGGAAACACCATATATTTT. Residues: CASSVSYFSGNTIYF.

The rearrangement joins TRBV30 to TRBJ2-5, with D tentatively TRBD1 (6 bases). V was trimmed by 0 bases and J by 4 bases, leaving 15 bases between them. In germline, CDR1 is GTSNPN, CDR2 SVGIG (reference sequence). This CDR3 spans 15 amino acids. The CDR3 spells CAWSVGLGQIETQYF. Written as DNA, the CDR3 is TGTGCCTGGAGTGTTGGTCTCGGACAGATAGAGACCCAGTACTTC.